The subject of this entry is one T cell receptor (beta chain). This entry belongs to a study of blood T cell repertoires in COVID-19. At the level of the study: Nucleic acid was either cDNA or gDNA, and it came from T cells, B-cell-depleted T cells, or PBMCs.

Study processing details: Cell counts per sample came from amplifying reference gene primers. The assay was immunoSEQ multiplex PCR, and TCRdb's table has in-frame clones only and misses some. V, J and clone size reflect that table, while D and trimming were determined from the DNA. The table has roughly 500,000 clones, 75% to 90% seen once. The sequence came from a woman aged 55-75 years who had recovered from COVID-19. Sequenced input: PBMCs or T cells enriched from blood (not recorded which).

The CDR3, as DNA: TGTGCCTGGAGTCCCCCCTCGGGGGGCACAGATACGCAGTATTTT. It is translated as CAWSPPSGGTDTQYF. The V and J genes are TRBV30 and TRBJ2-3; maybe TRBD2 (6 bases). V lost 2 bases to trimming and J lost 1 base, with 13 bases between them. The CDR3 loop spans 15 amino acids. Germline CDR1 GTSNPN, CDR2 SVGIG (reference sequence).